The clone carrying this T cell receptor beta chain was seen more than once but under ten times. Its target is not known. TCRdb re-derived calls from the 5' RACE reads in MiXCR, one entry per CDR3 protein. The sample gives approximately 300,000 distinct CDR3 sequences, 8% of which show up once; approximately 15% is in the top ten. This sample was taken from a study of CD8 T cells in ankylosing spondylitis. General observations from the study: Characteristic of ankylosing spondylitis blood, it appeared, was a TCR beta motif comprising several highly homologous variants.

The CDR3 totals 14 residues. V lost 6 bases and J 5 bases, leaving 14 bases between the germline ends. The specimen sequenced was blood, either unsorted or a sorted T cell fraction (not recorded which). V usage is TRBV12-3 or TRBV12-4 and J usage is TRBJ1-5; a possible D gene is TRBD1 (6 bases). The origin of this receptor is a male donor with ankylosing spondylitis. The CDR3 DNA follows: TGTGCCAGCAGCCAACAGGGCTGGGATCAGCCCCAGCATTTT. Amino acid sequence: CASSQQGWDQPQHF.